This T cell receptor (beta chain) stems from a study of cytomegalovirus exposure and HLA in healthy donors. This clone appeared a few times. This PCR relied on a set of 60 Vbeta primers and 13 Jbeta primers. Produced via immunoSEQ multiplex PCR; TCRdb's table is partial and in-frame only. Among roughly 170,000 clones listed, approximately 80% were seen once. The CDR3 spans 15 residues. Germline lookup yields CDR1 SGHNT and CDR2 YYREEE (reference sequence). Trimming left V 0 bases short and J 6 bases short, with 16 bases between. This clonotype originated in a girl aged 2-10 years in good health and CMV-seropositive. The sequenced sample was PBMCs. The chain uses TRBV5-4 and TRBJ2-7; a weak D match, TRBD2 (6 bases). The CDR3 here is CASSLEVAGISEQYF. The CDR3 DNA reads TGTGCCAGCAGCTTGGAGGTCGCGGGAATTAGCGAGCAGTACTTC.